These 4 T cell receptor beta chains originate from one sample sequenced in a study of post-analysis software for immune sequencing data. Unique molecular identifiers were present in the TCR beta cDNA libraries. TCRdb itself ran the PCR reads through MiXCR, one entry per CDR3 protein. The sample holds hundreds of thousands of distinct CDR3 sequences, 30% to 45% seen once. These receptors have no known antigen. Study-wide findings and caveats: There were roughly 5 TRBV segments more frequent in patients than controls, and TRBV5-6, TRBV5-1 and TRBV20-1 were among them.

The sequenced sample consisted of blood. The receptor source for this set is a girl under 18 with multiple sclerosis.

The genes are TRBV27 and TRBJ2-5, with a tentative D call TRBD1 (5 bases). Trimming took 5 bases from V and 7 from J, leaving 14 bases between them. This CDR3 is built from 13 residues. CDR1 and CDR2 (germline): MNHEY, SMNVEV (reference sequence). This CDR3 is CASSRAKTGTQYF. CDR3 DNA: TGTGCCAGCAGTAGGGCGAAAACAGGGACCCAGTACTTC.

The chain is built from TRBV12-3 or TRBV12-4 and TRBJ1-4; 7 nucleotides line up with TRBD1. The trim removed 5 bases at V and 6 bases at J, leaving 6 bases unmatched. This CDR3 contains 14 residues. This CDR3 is CASSQQGRYEKLFF. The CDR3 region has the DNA TGTGCCAGCAGTCAACAGGGGCGGTATGAAAAACTGTTTTTT.

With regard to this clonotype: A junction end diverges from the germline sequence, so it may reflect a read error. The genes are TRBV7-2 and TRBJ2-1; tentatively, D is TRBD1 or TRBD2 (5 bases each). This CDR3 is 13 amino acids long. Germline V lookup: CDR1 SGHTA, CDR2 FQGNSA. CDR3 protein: CAGSFGAYNEQFF. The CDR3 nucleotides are TGTGCCGGCAGCTTCGGGGCATACAATGAGCAGTTCTTC.

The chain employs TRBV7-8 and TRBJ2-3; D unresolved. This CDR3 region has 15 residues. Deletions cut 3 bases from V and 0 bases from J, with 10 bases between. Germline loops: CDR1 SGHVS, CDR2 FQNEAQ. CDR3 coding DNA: TGTGCCAGCAGCTTCGACCGAACTAGCACAGATACGCAGTATTTT. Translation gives CASSFDRTSTDTQYF. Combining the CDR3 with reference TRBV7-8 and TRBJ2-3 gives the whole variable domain GAGVSQSPRYKVAKRGQDVALRCDPISGHVSLFWYQQALGQGPEFLTYFQNEAQLDKSGLPSDRFFAERPEGSVSTLKIQRTQQEDSAVYLCASSFDRTSTDTQYFGPGTRLTVL.